The 25 T cell receptor beta chains below were found in one sample sequenced in a study of identical twins. TCRdb re-called the 5' RACE reads through MiXCR, storing one row per CDR3 protein. The sample lists approximately 300,000 distinct CDR3 sequences, nearly 9.5% occurring once. Another study also made use of these data, one on yellow fever vaccine responses in identical twins.

Sequenced material: CD8+ T cells sorted from blood. These receptors came from a woman under 30 in good health.

This chain uses TRBV11-2 with TRBJ2-2; 7 bases align to TRBD2. The ends lost 2 bases at V and 6 bases at J; junction bases unmatched: 15. Germline CDR1 SGHAT, CDR2 FQNNGV. The CDR3 spans 18 residues. The DNA for the CDR3 is TGTGCCAGCAGCTTATTCGACCCCTCGGCGGGAGCGGCCGGGGAGCTGTTTTTT. This codes for CASSLFDPSAGAAGELFF.

The gene calls are TRBV7-9 and TRBJ1-4; TRBD1 might be the D (5 bases). V gave up 6 bases and J gave up 2 bases, with 13 bases separating them. Looked up from germline, CDR1 is SEHNR and CDR2 is FQNEAQ (reference sequence). The CDR3 contains 15 residues. The CDR3 loop reads CASRTAGETNEKLFF. The CDR3 nucleotides are TGTGCCAGCAGAACAGCGGGGGAGACTAATGAAAAACTGTTTTTT.

The sample holds a few counts of this clonotype. V and J are TRBV5-1 and TRBJ2-7; 7 bases map to TRBD1. The CDR3 extends over 17 amino acids. CDR1 and CDR2 (germline): SGHRS, YFSETQ. V shed 0 bases, J shed 0 bases, and the junction held 9 bases outside the gene matches. CDR3 nucleotide sequence: TGCGCCAGCAGCTTGGGGGTACAGGGGTTGAGCTCCTACGAGCAGTACTTC. The encoded protein is CASSLGVQGLSSYEQYF.

This clonotype was recorded many times. This sequence joins TRBV7-9 and TRBJ2-1; 8 bases line up with TRBD1. The CDR3 contains 15 residues. J gave up 4 bases and V 6 bases, and 8 bases lay outside the gene matches. Germline V gene sequence: CDR1 SEHNR, CDR2 FQNEAQ (reference sequence). The CDR3 sequence is CASSYGRTGYNEQFF. The CDR3 DNA reads as TGTGCCAGCAGTTACGGTCGGACAGGGTACAATGAGCAGTTCTTC.

The rearrangement joins TRBV29-1 to TRBJ2-7; either TRBD1 or TRBD2 may fit D (5 bases each). The germline V gene encodes CDR1 SQVTM and CDR2 ANQGSEA. Trimming stripped 7 bases from V and 0 bases from J, with 7 bases between. The CDR3 runs 11 residues. CDR3 nucleotide sequence: TGCAGCGGGGGGAACTCCTACGAGCAGTACTTC. The encoded protein is CSGGNSYEQYF.

As regards this clonotype: At one end, the junction sequence differs from germline, possibly due to a read error. The rearrangement joins TRBV2 to TRBJ2-5; 11 bases are shared with TRBD2. There are 12 residues in the CDR3. CDR1 is SNHLY and CDR2 is FYNNEI in the germline V gene. The CDR3 protein is CASILAGESPDF. The CDR3 DNA sequence: TGTGCCAGCATACTAGCGGGAGAGTCCCCGGACTTC.

CDR3 bases: TGTGCCAGCAGTTCCGGCGCCCCGGACGAGCAGTACTTC. Translated, it gives CASSSGAPDEQYF. The gene calls are TRBV9 and TRBJ2-7, with D hard to call. Germline values: CDR1 SGDLS, CDR2 YYNGEE. Trimming took 5 bases from V and 5 from J, leaving 14 bases between them. The length of the CDR3 is 13 residues. Filled out from reference TRBV9 and TRBJ2-7, the complete variable domain reads DSGVTQTPKHLITATGQRVTLRCSPRSGDLSVYWYQQSLDQGLQFLIQYYNGEERAKGNILERFSAQQFPDLHSELNLSSLELGDSALYFCASSSGAPDEQYFGPGTRLTVT.

This clonotype was counted a few times. The V and J genes are TRBV29-1 and TRBJ1-2; D not certain. V was shortened by 8 bases and J by 2 bases, with 6 bases between the two germline ends. The V gene's germline CDR1 is SQVTM and CDR2 ANQGSEA. The CDR3 sequence is 10 residues long. The CDR3 nucleotides are TGCAGCCCCAAAAACTATGGCTACACCTTC. Protein sequence: CSPKNYGYTF.

This clonotype has a count of ten or more. J is TRBJ2-7 and V is TRBV4-3, with 7 bases identical to TRBD1. This CDR3 is 15 amino acids long. CDR1 LGHNA and CDR2 YSLEER come from the germline V gene. Trimming took 3 bases from V and 0 from J; bases not matched to a gene: 5. The CDR3 region has the DNA TGCGCCAGCAGCCACGGGACAGAGCTCTCCTACGAGCAGTACTTC. Translation gives CASSHGTELSYEQYF.

This clonotype was counted only a few times. The chain employs TRBV7-8 and TRBJ1-1; D unresolved. Per germline, CDR1 SGHVS and CDR2 FQNEAQ. This CDR3 has 12 amino acids. Trimming cost V 7 bases and J 0 bases, with 6 bases left between them. In DNA, the CDR3 is TGTGCCAGCACCAGGTTGAACACTGAAGCTTTCTTT. Protein sequence: CASTRLNTEAFF.

This clonotype was seen repeatedly, ten times or more. The genes are TRBV11-3 and TRBJ2-1; a weak D match, TRBD2 (5 bases). This CDR3 is 19 amino acids long. Germline V lookup: CDR1 SGHNT, CDR2 YENEEA. The germline V and J ends were trimmed by 5 bases and 0 bases, with 23 bases remaining between them. CDR3 loop: CASSIGRASPSSSYNEQFF. CDR3 DNA: TGTGCCAGCAGCATTGGCCGGGCTAGCCCCTCTAGCTCCTACAATGAGCAGTTCTTC.

This clonotype was recorded many times. V usage is TRBV12-5 and J usage is TRBJ2-1, with D perhaps TRBD2 (6 bases). The V end was cut by 6 bases, the J end by 8 bases, with 11 bases between. Per the germline V gene, CDR1 is LGHNT and CDR2 is FRNRAP. The CDR3 runs 12 residues. This CDR3 reads CASGGGSDEQFF. CDR3 bases: TGTGCTAGTGGGGGGGGTTCCGATGAGCAGTTCTTC.

For this clonotype: A much larger clonotype is one base distant, so this may be a read error. This chain links TRBV20-1 with TRBJ2-7; 8 nucleotides match TRBD2. Germline loops: CDR1 DFQATT, CDR2 SNEGSKA (reference sequence). The CDR3 runs 12 residues. CDR3 sequence: CGASGPSYEQYF. The CDR3 nucleotides read TGCGGTGCTAGCGGGCCTAGCTACGAGCAGTACTTC.

This clonotype was counted a few times. The chain couples TRBV5-1 to TRBJ2-7, with D perhaps TRBD1 (6 bases). This CDR3 is 14 amino acids long. CDR1 SGHRS and CDR2 YFSETQ come from the germline V gene. Trimming stripped 3 bases from V and 0 bases from J, with 10 bases between. The CDR3 loop is CASSSRQDSYEQYF. Written as DNA, the CDR3 is TGCGCCAGCAGCTCGCGACAGGACTCCTACGAGCAGTACTTC.

Written as DNA, the CDR3 is TGTGCCAGCAGCTTAGCTAGCGCGCCTCCCTACAATGAGCAGTTCTTC. It codes for CASSLASAPPYNEQFF. The J gene is TRBJ2-1, the V gene TRBV11-2; D perhaps matches TRBD2 (6 bases). Trimming took off 1 base at V and 2 bases at J, with 12 bases between the two ends. CDR1 is SGHAT, CDR2 FQNNGV, per germline. CDR3 length: 16 residues. Filled out from reference TRBV11-2 and TRBJ2-1, the complete variable domain reads EAGVAQSPRYKIIEKRQSVAFWCNPISGHATLYWYQQILGQGPKLLIQFQNNGVVDDSQLPKDRFSAERLKGVDSTLKIQPAKLEDSAVYLCASSLASAPPYNEQFFGPGTRLTVL.

This clonotype was detected only a few times. The V call is TRBV19, the J call TRBJ1-1, with unresolved D. The ends were cut back, 2 bases at V and 7 bases at J, with 5 bases in the middle. Germline V gene data show CDR1 as LNHDA and CDR2 as SQIVND (reference sequence). The CDR3 length is 11 residues. The CDR3 is CASSILSEAFF. The CDR3 coding sequence is TGTGCCAGTAGTATACTCAGTGAAGCTTTCTTT.

The chain carries TRBV25-1 and TRBJ2-2; no reliable D call. From germline, CDR1 is MGHDK and CDR2 SYGVNS. The CDR3 has 14 residues. With 2 bases removed from V and 3 bases from J, the gap between germline ends came to 7 bases. The CDR3, as DNA: TGTGCCAGCAGTGAACAGGAATACACCGGGGAGCTGTTTTTT. As protein: CASSEQEYTGELFF.

V usage is TRBV15 and J usage is TRBJ2-2; TRBD2 aligns across 7 bases. CDR3 length: 18 amino acids. CDR1 and CDR2 (germline): LNHNV, YYDKDF (reference sequence). Trimming at V came to 0 bases and at J to 6 bases, leaving 13 bases not matched to a gene. CDR3 nucleotides: TGTGCCACCAGCAGAGATGGTCTCGCGGGAGTGGTCGCCGGGGAGCTGTTTTTT. Translating it yields CATSRDGLAGVVAGELFF.

This clonotype was recorded at least ten times. V gene TRBV5-1 combines with J gene TRBJ1-1; D call uncertain. The CDR3 spans 13 residues. Germline lookup yields CDR1 SGHRS and CDR2 YFSETQ. V dropped 2 bases and J dropped 4 bases, with 9 bases sitting between them. This chain's CDR3 is CASSLRGSTEAFF. The CDR3 nucleotides read TGCGCCAGCAGCTTACGAGGGAGCACTGAAGCTTTCTTT.

This chain uses TRBV7-9 with TRBJ1-1, with unresolved D. Trimming cost V 2 bases and J 4 bases, with 8 bases left between them. Germline CDR1 reads SEHNR; CDR2 reads FQNEAQ (reference sequence). The CDR3 has 13 residues. Here the CDR3 reads CASSLQEATEAFF. CDR3 bases: TGTGCCAGCAGCTTACAGGAGGCCACTGAAGCTTTCTTT.

This sequence joins TRBV19 and TRBJ1-6; D uncertain. Trimming took off 7 bases at V and 8 bases at J, with 18 bases between the two ends. This CDR3 comprises 15 residues. Germline CDR1 reads LNHDA; CDR2 reads SQIVND (reference sequence). CDR3 nucleotide sequence: TGTGCCAGTACAAACACAATTTCGTCCTATTCACCCCTCCACTTT. Translating gives CASTNTISSYSPLHF.

The chain has TRBV20-1 and TRBJ2-7, with unresolved D. Germline CDR1 is DFQATT and CDR2 is SNEGSKA (reference sequence). This CDR3 has 13 amino acids. V was pared by 6 bases and J by 1 base, with 13 bases between. The CDR3 loop is CSATDTSSYEQYF. The CDR3, as DNA: TGCAGTGCAACCGACACCTCGTCCTACGAGCAGTACTTC.

The genes are TRBV27 and TRBJ2-5, with 7 bases lining up with TRBD1. Germline V lookup: CDR1 MNHEY, CDR2 SMNVEV (reference sequence). The CDR3 spans 15 residues. Losses at the gene ends were 3 bases for V and 5 bases for J; bases not matched to a gene: 9. CDR3 coding DNA: TGTGCCAGCAGTTTGGAAGGACAGGAGTCGGAGACCCAGTACTTC. Translated, it gives CASSLEGQESETQYF.

This clonotype turned up a few times. The J gene is TRBJ2-1, the V gene TRBV19; a possible D gene is TRBD1 (5 bases). This CDR3 is built from 15 residues. V lost 2 bases and J lost 4, with 12 bases in between. Looked up from germline, CDR1 is LNHDA and CDR2 is SQIVND (reference sequence). The CDR3 nucleotides are TGTGCCAGTAGTATATCGTGGTCAGGGTACAATGAGCAGTTCTTC. Its protein is CASSISWSGYNEQFF.

This clonotype was seen many times. This chain connects TRBV29-1 to TRBJ2-1; perhaps TRBD2 as D (5 bases). This CDR3 comprises 12 residues. The V and J ends lost 6 bases and 6 bases respectively, with 12 bases between them. The germline V gene has CDR1 SQVTM and CDR2 ANQGSEA. The CDR3 region is CSVHTGGNEQFF. The CDR3 DNA reads as TGCAGCGTACATACTGGAGGCAATGAGCAGTTCTTC.